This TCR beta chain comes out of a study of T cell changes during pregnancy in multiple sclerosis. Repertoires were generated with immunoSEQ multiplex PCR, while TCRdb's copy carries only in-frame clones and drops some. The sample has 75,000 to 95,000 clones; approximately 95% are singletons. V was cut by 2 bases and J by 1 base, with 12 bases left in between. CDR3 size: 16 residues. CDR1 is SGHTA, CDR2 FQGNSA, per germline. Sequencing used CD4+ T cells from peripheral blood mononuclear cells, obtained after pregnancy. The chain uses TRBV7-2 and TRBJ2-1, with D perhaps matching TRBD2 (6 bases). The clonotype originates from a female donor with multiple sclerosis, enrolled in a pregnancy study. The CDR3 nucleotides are TGTGCCAGCAGCTTACGTAGGCGGGAATCCTACAATGAGCAGTTCTTC. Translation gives CASSLRRRESYNEQFF.